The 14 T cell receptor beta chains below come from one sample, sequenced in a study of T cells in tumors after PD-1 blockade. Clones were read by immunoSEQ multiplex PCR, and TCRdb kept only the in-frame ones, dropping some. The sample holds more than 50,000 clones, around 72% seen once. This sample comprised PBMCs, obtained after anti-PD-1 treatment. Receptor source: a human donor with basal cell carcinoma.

CDR3 residues: CASSLRGGEAFF. The DNA for the CDR3 is TGTGCCAGCAGTTTGCGAGGCGGGGAAGCTTTCTTT. The rearrangement links TRBV6-5 to TRBJ1-1; D gene uncertain. Trimming shortened V by 4 bases and J by 8 bases, and 11 bases separated the two germline ends. The V gene's germline CDR1 is MNHEY and CDR2 SVGAGI. CDR3 size: 12 residues.

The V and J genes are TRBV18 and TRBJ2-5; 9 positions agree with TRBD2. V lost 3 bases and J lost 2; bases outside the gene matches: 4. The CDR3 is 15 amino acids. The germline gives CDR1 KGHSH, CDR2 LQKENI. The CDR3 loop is CASSPPSGGQETQYF. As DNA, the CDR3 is TGTGCCAGCTCACCCCCCAGCGGGGGGCAAGAGACCCAGTACTTC.

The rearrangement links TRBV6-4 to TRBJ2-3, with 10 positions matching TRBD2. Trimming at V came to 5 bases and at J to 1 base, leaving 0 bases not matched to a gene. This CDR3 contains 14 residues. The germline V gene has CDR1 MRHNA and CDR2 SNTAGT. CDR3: CASSLAGGTDTQYF. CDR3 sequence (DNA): TGTGCCAGCAGTCTAGCGGGGGGCACAGATACGCAGTATTTT.

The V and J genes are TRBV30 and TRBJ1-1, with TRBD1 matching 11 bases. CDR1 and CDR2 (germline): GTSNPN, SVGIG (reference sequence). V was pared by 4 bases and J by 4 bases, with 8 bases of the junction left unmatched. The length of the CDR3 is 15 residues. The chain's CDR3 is CAWMEGGTGGTEAFF. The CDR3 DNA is TGTGCCTGGATGGAAGGGGGGACAGGGGGCACTGAAGCTTTCTTT.

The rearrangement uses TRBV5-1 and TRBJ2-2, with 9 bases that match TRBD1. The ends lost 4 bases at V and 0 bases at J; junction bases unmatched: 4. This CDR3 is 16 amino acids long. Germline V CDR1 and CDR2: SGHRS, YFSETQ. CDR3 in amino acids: CASSRQGVTNTGELFF. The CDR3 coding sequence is TGCGCCAGCAGCCGACAGGGGGTTACGAACACCGGGGAGCTGTTTTTT.

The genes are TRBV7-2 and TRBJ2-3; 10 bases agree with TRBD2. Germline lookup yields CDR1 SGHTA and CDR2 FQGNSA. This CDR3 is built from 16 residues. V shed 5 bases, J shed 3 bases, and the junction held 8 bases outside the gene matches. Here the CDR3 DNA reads TGTGCCAGCAGCGTCCGGACTAGCGGCGGTACAGATACGCAGTATTTT. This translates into CASSVRTSGGTDTQYF.

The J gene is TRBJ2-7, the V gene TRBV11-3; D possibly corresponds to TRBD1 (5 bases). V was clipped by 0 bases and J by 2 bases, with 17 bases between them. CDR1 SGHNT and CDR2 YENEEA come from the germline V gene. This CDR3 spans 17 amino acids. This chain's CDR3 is CASSLDGAVGIAYEQYF. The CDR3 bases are TGTGCCAGCAGCTTAGATGGGGCCGTGGGGATAGCCTACGAGCAGTACTTC. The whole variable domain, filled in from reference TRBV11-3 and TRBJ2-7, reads EAGVVQSPRYKIIEKKQPVAFWCNPISGHNTLYWYLQNLGQGPELLIRYENEEAVDDSQLPKDRFSAERLKGVDSTLKIQPAELGDSAVYLCASSLDGAVGIAYEQYFGPGTRLTVT.

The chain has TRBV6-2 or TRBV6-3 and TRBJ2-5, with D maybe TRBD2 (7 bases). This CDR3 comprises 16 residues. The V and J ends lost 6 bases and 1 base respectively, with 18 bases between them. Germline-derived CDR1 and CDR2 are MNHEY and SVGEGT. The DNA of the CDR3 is TGTGCCAGCAGCCGATTCGCGGGGGCAAGCCAAGAGACCCAGTACTTC. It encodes CASSRFAGASQETQYF.

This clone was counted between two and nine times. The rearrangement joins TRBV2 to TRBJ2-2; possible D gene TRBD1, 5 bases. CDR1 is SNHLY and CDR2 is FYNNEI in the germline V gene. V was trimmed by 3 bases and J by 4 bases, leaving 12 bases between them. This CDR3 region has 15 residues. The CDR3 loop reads CASSELSGITGELFF. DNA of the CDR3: TGTGCCAGCAGTGAGTTGTCAGGGATCACCGGGGAGCTGTTTTTT.

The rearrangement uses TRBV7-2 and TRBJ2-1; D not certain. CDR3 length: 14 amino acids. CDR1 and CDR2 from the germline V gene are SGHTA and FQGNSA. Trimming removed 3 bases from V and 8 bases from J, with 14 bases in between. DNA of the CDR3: TGTGCCAGCAGCTTGGTGGACCTAAGGGATGAGCAGTTCTTC. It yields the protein CASSLVDLRDEQFF.

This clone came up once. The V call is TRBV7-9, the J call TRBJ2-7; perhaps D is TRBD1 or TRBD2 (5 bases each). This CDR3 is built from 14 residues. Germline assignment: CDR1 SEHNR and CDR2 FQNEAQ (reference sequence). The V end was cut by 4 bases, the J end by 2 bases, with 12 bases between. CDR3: CASSSWDGPYEQYF. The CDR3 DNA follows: TGTGCCAGCAGCTCCTGGGACGGACCCTACGAGCAGTACTTC.

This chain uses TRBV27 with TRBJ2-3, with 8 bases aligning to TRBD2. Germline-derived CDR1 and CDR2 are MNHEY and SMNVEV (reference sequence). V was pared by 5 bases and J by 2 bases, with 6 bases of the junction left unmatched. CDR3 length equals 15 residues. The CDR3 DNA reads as TGTGCCAGCAGTCCCGGGACTAGATCCACAGATACGCAGTATTTT. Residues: CASSPGTRSTDTQYF.

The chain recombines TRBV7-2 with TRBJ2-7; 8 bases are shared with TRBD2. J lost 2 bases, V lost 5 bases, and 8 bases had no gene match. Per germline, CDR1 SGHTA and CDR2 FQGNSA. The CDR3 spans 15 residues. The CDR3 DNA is TGTGCCAGCAGCCTAGGACTAGCTGGGCCCTACGAGCAGTACTTC. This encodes CASSLGLAGPYEQYF.

CDR3 coding DNA: TGTGCCAGCAGCCGCTGGGCCCAACCCACAGATACGCAGTATTTT. Its translation: CASSRWAQPTDTQYF. The chain recombines TRBV3-1 (or the pseudogene TRBV3-2) with TRBJ2-3; unclear D gene. The CDR3 consists of 15 residues. Per the germline V gene, CDR1 is LGHDT and CDR2 is YNNKEL (reference sequence). Trimming removed 4 bases from V and 2 bases from J, with 13 bases in between.